This is a list of T cell receptor beta chains from one sample in a study of blood T cell repertoires in COVID-19. TCRdb keeps only in-frame clones here, not all; method: immunoSEQ multiplex PCR. The data show approximately 240,000 clones, with about 90% seen just once and 12% held by the top ten. The sample comprised peripheral blood. The receptors were gathered from a woman under 30 who had recovered from COVID-19. Each CDR3 is given with its conserved first and last residue. D genes are given only for firm matches. For some rows the clone size is stated as once, few or many, or as a class when expanded; others skip it.

CDR3: CASSLTRGRAGGPGELFF
DNA: TGTGCCAGCAGCTTAACTAGGGGACGCGCGGGAGGACCCGGGGAGCTGTTTTTT
size: NA
J: TRBJ2-2
D: TRBD2
V: TRBV7-3

CDR3: CASSQVAGSSYNEQFF
DNA: TGCGCCAGCAGCCAAGTGGCGGGTAGCTCCTACAATGAGCAGTTCTTC
size: NA
J: TRBJ2-1
D: NA
V: TRBV4-1

CDR3: CASSFGDLAGGTGELFF
DNA: TGCGCCAGCAGCTTCGGGGATCTAGCGGGAGGCACCGGGGAGCTGTTTTTT
size: NA
J: TRBJ2-2
D: TRBD2
V: TRBV5-1

CDR3: CASSIAAGADTQYF
DNA: TGTGCCAGTAGTATAGCAGCGGGGGCAGATACGCAGTATTTT
size: NA
J: TRBJ2-3
D: TRBD2
V: TRBV19

CDR3: CASSLGADPGNTIYF
DNA: TGCGCCAGCAGCTTGGGAGCGGACCCTGGAAACACCATATATTTT
size: few
J: TRBJ1-3
D: NA
V: TRBV5-1

CDR3: CASSRGHSTGELFF
DNA: TGTGCCAGCAGCCGGGGACATTCCACCGGGGAGCTGTTTTTT
size: NA
J: TRBJ2-2
D: NA
V: TRBV4-2

CDR3: CASRGTGSNYGYTF
DNA: TGTGCCAGCAGGGGGACAGGGTCTAACTATGGCTACACCTTC
size: once
J: TRBJ1-2
D: TRBD1
V: TRBV27

CDR3: CASSLAKGQGGLFRGYTF
DNA: TGTGCCAGCAGCTTAGCAAAAGGGCAGGGGGGCTTGTTTAGAGGCTACACCTTC
size: NA
J: TRBJ1-2
D: TRBD1
V: TRBV7-6

CDR3: CASSERGTVNQPQHF
DNA: TGTGCCAGCAGTGAAAGGGGGACAGTTAATCAGCCCCAGCATTTT
size: NA
J: TRBJ1-5
D: TRBD1
V: TRBV6-1

CDR3: CSAPDSQLFF
DNA: TGCAGTGCCCCGGACAGTCAACTGTTTTTT
size: NA
J: TRBJ1-4
D: NA
V: TRBV20-1

CDR3: CASSLAGGPGATETQYF
DNA: TGTGCCAGCAGCCTAGCGGGAGGGCCTGGGGCAACTGAGACCCAGTACTTC
size: NA
J: TRBJ2-5
D: TRBD2
V: TRBV6-2/TRBV6-3

CDR3: CASSSGLAGPQETQYF
DNA: TGTGCCAGCAGCTCGGGACTAGCGGGACCACAAGAGACCCAGTACTTC
size: NA
J: TRBJ2-5
D: TRBD2
V: TRBV11-2

CDR3: CAWSPGTSRNEQFF
DNA: TGTGCCTGGAGTCCGGGGACTAGCAGAAATGAGCAGTTCTTC
size: NA
J: TRBJ2-1
D: TRBD2
V: TRBV30

CDR3: CASRSPARQSHEQYF
DNA: TGTGCCAGCAGAAGCCCGGCTCGACAATCTCACGAGCAGTACTTC
size: NA
J: TRBJ2-7
D: NA
V: TRBV6-5

CDR3: CASSLGTGPYYEQYF
DNA: TGTGCCAGCAGCTTAGGGACAGGTCCTTACTACGAGCAGTACTTC
size: medium-sized
J: TRBJ2-7
D: NA
V: TRBV13

CDR3: CASSPRIGANYGYTF
DNA: TGTGCCAGCAGCCCCAGGATCGGTGCTAACTATGGCTACACCTTC
size: NA
J: TRBJ1-2
D: NA
V: TRBV9

CDR3: CASSLGTGAITEAFF
DNA: TGTGCCAGTAGTTTGGGGACAGGGGCGATCACTGAAGCTTTCTTT
size: NA
J: TRBJ1-1
D: TRBD1
V: TRBV19

CDR3: CASSIRQGVAPFF
DNA: TGTGCCAGTAGTATACGACAGGGGGTAGCCCCTTTCTTT
size: NA
J: TRBJ1-1
D: TRBD1
V: TRBV19

CDR3: CASSQVDRNTGELFF
DNA: TGCGCCAGCAGCCAAGTGGACAGGAACACCGGGGAGCTGTTTTTT
size: NA
J: TRBJ2-2
D: NA
V: TRBV4-3

CDR3: CASSLGQGTYEQYF
DNA: TGTGCCAGCAGCCTGGGACAGGGGACCTACGAGCAGTACTTC
size: NA
J: TRBJ2-7
D: TRBD1
V: TRBV14

CDR3: CASSQVVVAGEDTQYF
DNA: TGTGCCAGCAGCCAAGTTGTAGTAGCGGGAGAAGATACGCAGTATTTT
size: NA
J: TRBJ2-3
D: TRBD2
V: TRBV4-2

CDR3: CASSEWTGMNTEAFF
DNA: TGTGCCAGCAGCGAATGGACGGGAATGAACACTGAAGCTTTCTTT
size: few
J: TRBJ1-1
D: NA
V: TRBV9

CDR3: CASSPAGNGYTF
DNA: TGTGCCAGCAGCCCGGCGGGGAATGGCTACACCTTC
size: NA
J: TRBJ1-2
D: NA
V: TRBV16

CDR3: CASTVMNTEAFF
DNA: TGTGCCAGCACAGTAATGAACACTGAAGCTTTCTTT
size: NA
J: TRBJ1-1
D: NA
V: TRBV12-3/TRBV12-4